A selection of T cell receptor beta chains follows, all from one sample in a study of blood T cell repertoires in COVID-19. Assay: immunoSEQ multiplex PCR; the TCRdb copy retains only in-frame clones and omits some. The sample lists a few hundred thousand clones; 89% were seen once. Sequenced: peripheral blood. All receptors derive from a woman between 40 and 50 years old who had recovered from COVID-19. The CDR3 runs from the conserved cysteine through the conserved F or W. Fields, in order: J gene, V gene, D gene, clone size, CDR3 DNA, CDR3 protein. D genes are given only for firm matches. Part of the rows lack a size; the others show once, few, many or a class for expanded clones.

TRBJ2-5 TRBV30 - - TGTGCCCGGGGGACAGTTATCCAAGAGACCCAGTACTTC CARGTVIQETQYF
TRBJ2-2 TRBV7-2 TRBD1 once TGTGCCAGCAGTTACAAAAGGGGGCGCTTCACCGGGGAGCTGTTTTTT CASSYKRGRFTGELFF
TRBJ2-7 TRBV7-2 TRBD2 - TGTGCCAGCAGCTCCCAATTCGGGGGGGTCTACGAGCAGTACTTC CASSSQFGGVYEQYF
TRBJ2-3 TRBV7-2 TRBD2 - TGTGCCAGCAGCTTATGGACTAGCGGGGGGAGTGCAGATACGCAGTATTTT CASSLWTSGGSADTQYF
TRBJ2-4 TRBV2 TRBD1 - TGTGCCAGCAGCCCGGGACAGGGAACCAAAAACATTCAGTACTTC CASSPGQGTKNIQYF
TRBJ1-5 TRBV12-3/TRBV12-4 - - TGTGCCAGCAGTTTAAGCCCCACCCGGCCCCAGCATTTT CASSLSPTRPQHF
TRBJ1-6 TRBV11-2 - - TGTGCCACCAACAGACAGAATTCACCCCTCCACTTT CATNRQNSPLHF
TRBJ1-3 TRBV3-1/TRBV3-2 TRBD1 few TGTGCCAGCAGCGAAACAGGGGGCTCTGGAAACACCATATATTTT CASSETGGSGNTIYF
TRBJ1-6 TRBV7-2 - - TGTGCCAGCAGCAATATATATTCACCCCTCCACTTT CASSNIYSPLHF
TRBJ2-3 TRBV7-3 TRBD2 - TGTGCCAGCAGCTCGGGGGGACTAGCGGGCACAGATACGCAGTATTTT CASSSGGLAGTDTQYF
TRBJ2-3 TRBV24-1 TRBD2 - TGTGTCACCAGTGACCAAACTAGCGGGAGAGGTATGGACACAGATACGCAGTATTTT CVTSDQTSGRGMDTDTQYF
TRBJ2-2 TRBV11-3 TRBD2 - TGTGCCAGCAGTCATCTATGGACTAGCGGTAACACCGGGGAGCTGTTTTTT CASSHLWTSGNTGELFF
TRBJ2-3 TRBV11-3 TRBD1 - TGTGCCAGCAGCTACGAGGGGGCTAGCACAGATACGCAGTATTTT CASSYEGASTDTQYF